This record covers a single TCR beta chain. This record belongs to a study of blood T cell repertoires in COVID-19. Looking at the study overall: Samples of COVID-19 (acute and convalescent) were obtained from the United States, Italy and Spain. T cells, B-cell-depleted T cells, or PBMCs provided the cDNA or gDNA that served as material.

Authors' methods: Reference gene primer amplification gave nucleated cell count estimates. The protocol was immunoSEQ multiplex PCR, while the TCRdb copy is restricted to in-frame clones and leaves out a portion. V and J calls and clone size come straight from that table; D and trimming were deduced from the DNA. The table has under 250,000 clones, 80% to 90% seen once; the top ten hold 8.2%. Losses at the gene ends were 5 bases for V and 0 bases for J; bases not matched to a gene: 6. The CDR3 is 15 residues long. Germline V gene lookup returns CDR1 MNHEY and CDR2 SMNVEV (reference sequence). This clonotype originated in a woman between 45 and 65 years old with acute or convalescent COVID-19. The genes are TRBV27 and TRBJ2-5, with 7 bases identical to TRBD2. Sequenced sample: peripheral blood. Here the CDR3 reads CASSGSLANQETQYF. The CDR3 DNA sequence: TGTGCCAGCAGTGGATCACTAGCGAACCAAGAGACCCAGTACTTC.